This T cell receptor (beta chain) was captured by sequencing in a study of shared clonotypes between healthy human individuals (dated by TCRdb to the early 2020s). With regard to the full study: A few men and a couple of women, aged 18 to 49 years, made up the cohort. Each donor's leukapheresis produced roughly between roughly 0.85 and 9 billion PBMCs. To estimate repertoire size and how much clonotypes are shared between individuals, the study performed deep sequencing of blood TCR repertoires from about 5 healthy adults. To increase sequencing depth and limit assay-specific biases, different laboratories used diverse techniques to prepare libraries and sequence TCR repertoires. Per donor, three plates each were used for CD4 naive and CD4 memory, two for CD8 naive, and one for CD8 memory. Overall study outcomes, separate from this receptor: Naive subsets generally had larger estimated clonotype richness than memory subsets. Pairwise subsampling indicated that sequencing depth was expected to affect the degree of clonotype sharing among donors. Compared with non-shared clonotypes, the clonotypes found in all four sorted-subset donors had higher generation probabilities. Incomplete sequencing was indicated by rarefaction of sorted-subset datasets, despite the large sequencing depth. The genetic and exposure-history diversity represented was limited by the small number of donors. About 4.5% of naive CD4, 3.5% of naive CD8, roughly 2.4% of memory CD4, and more than 0.35% of memory CD8 clonotypes were shared across several donors. Only blood was sampled, and tissue TCR repertoires likely differ from those in blood.

To note about this clone: Its recognized antigen is unknown. Per-nucleotide qualities are absent, and no much larger clonotype sits a single base away.

The germline V gene provides CDR1 SGHVS and CDR2 FQNEAQ. The cysteine opens and the phenylalanine closes a CDR3 of 16 amino acids. Here the CDR3 DNA is all that survives: 48 bases in frame from base 1. V is cut back by 7 bases and J by 2 bases, with 11 bases in the junction unmatched. TCR CDR3 regions were amplified from genomic DNA by multiplex PCR using the deep immunoSEQ assay. Genomic DNA extracted from each cell subset was distributed evenly over all wells of several immunoSEQ 96-well plates, and each plate served as one replicate. For sorted subsets, about 210 ng of genomic DNA, equivalent to some 30,000 T cell genomes, went into each replicate PCR. Purified libraries were measured with a Qubit 3.0 fluorometer, size-checked on a Bioanalyzer 2100, and measured again with the KAPA Library Quantification kit. Each immunoSEQ 96-well plate was sequenced on its own single-read 150-cycle Illumina NextSeq 550 flow cell. As for how the authors treated the data: Because the immunoSEQ output held only junctional sequences and lacked quality scores, the filtering could not match the filtering applied to full-length reads. Sequences were annotated with PyIR, a Python wrapper for IgBLAST v1.9, using IMGT germline references to assign V/J genes and CDR3. Reads with weak V/J assignments (E-value above 1e-6), missing CDR3, stop codons, out-of-frame junctions, or ambiguous translated residues were removed. A V3J clonotype was defined by an identical inferred V gene, J gene, and CDR3 amino acid sequence. Percentage overlap between repertoires was calculated by dividing the number of shared unique clonotypes by the size of the smaller repertoire. Repertoire richness was assessed with RTK rarefaction, the Chao1 estimator, and Recon v2.1 estimates of unobserved clonotypes. Generation probabilities were computed with OLGA for all TCRbeta clonotypes obtained by the gDNA method from several donors. The source is immuneACCESS, and TCRdb retained only in-frame sequences with V and J called. Part of the clones is not carried over; for the studies checked, unresolved V genes explain less than half of this, and the remainder is unexplained. The DNA was the basis for D and trimming; V, J and clone size are from that table. This sample comprises roughly 1,600,000 clones, around 98.5% of them detected only once. Of the sample, about 0.35% falls within the top ten clones.

Donors were healthy HIV-negative adults with no recently reported acute infections or vaccinations. Only Caucasian adults living in Nashville, Tennessee, USA were represented among the donors. CD4+ T cells were enriched by magnetic negative selection; naive cells were then positively selected on CD45RA, and the negative fraction formed the memory subset. Blood was collected by leukapheresis, and PBMCs were isolated by Ficoll-Histopaque density gradient centrifugation and then cryopreserved in liquid nitrogen vapor phase. Analytical flow cytometry was used to check the purity and quantity of each magnetically sorted T cell population. From each sorted fraction, genomic DNA was isolated and quantified by UV absorbance on a Nanodrop 2000c.

The clonotype originates from a man younger than 40 in good health. The chain is assembled from TRBV7-8 and TRBJ2-1, with 7 middle bases fitting TRBD2. The sequenced sample consisted of naive CD4+ T cells sorted from blood. Reading the label with the study, this specimen's cell subset or site is: CD45RA+ positively selected. This receptor has the CDR3 CASTASAGEAYNEQFF. The sequenced DNA is TGTGCCAGCACAGCCAGCGCGGGAGAGGCCTACAATGAGCAGTTCTTC.